These 12 T cell receptor beta chains were all obtained from the same sample, sequenced in a study of T cell changes during pregnancy in multiple sclerosis. This table comes from immunoSEQ multiplex PCR, and its TCRdb copy is limited to in-frame clones, with some not included. The sample lists 30,000 to 40,000 clones, approximately 90% seen once, with 6% to 7.5% in the top ten. The material sequenced was CD8+ T cells from peripheral blood mononuclear cells, taken in the second trimester of pregnancy. These receptors were collected from a female donor with multiple sclerosis, enrolled in a pregnancy study.

The V and J genes are TRBV29-1 and TRBJ2-1, with D perhaps TRBD2 (5 bases). The CDR3 totals 15 residues. V lost 4 bases, J lost 0 bases, and 13 bases lay in between. Germline V lookup: CDR1 SQVTM, CDR2 ANQGSEA. CDR3 in DNA: TGCAGCGTTGCTTTTCGGGGAAACTCCTACAATGAGCAGTTCTTC. This encodes CSVAFRGNSYNEQFF.

This chain uses TRBV7-9 with TRBJ2-7; the match to TRBD1 covers 10 bases. Germline loops: CDR1 SEHNR, CDR2 FQNEAQ (reference sequence). The CDR3 runs to 16 residues. J lost 0 bases, V lost 4 bases, and 6 bases had no gene match. This CDR3 is CASSSPGQGYSYEQYF. The CDR3 coding sequence is TGTGCCAGCAGCTCTCCGGGACAGGGGTACTCCTACGAGCAGTACTTC.

The V call is TRBV13, the J call TRBJ2-7; 16 nucleotides match TRBD2. CDR3 size: 16 residues. Losses at the gene ends were 3 bases for V and 4 bases for J; bases not matched to a gene: 3. CDR1 is PRHDT and CDR2 is FYEKMQ in the germline V gene (reference sequence). CDR3 in DNA: TGTGCCAGCAGCTTGGGACTAGCGGGAGGGCAGTACGAGCAGTACTTC. Translated, it gives CASSLGLAGGQYEQYF.

This chain uses TRBV7-9 with TRBJ2-2; perhaps TRBD1 as D (5 bases). This CDR3 contains 17 residues. Per the germline V gene, CDR1 is SEHNR and CDR2 is FQNEAQ (reference sequence). V was trimmed by 4 bases and J by 5 bases, leaving 20 bases between them. The CDR3 protein is CASSSLGQGMGTGELFF. Here the CDR3 DNA reads TGTGCCAGCAGCTCGTTGGGGCAGGGTATGGGGACCGGGGAGCTGTTTTTT.

In this sample, this clone turned up once. The chain recombines TRBV5-8 with TRBJ2-2, with unresolved D. Germline CDR1 and CDR2: SGHTS and YDEGEE. V was clipped by 0 bases and J by 4 bases, with 10 bases between them. This CDR3 comprises 15 residues. CDR3 bases: TGTGCCAGCAGCTTGGGGATTACAGCCACCGGGGAGCTGTTTTTT. This encodes CASSLGITATGELFF.

The chain is built from TRBV19 and TRBJ2-1, with 7 bases matching TRBD2. The V gene end was trimmed by 3 bases and the J gene end by 8 bases; junction bases not matched to a gene: 7. The CDR3 is 14 amino acids. CDR1 LNHDA and CDR2 SQIVND come from the germline V gene (reference sequence). CDR3: CASSINGGSDEQFF. As DNA, the CDR3 is TGTGCCAGTAGTATTAACGGGGGGTCAGATGAGCAGTTCTTC.

This clone appeared many times. The rearrangement links TRBV6-4 to TRBJ2-2, with a tentative D call TRBD2 (5 bases). Looked up from germline, CDR1 is MRHNA and CDR2 is SNTAGT. The V and J ends lost 0 bases and 3 bases respectively, with 5 bases between them. This CDR3 region has 14 residues. The CDR3 spells CASSDSSDTGELFF. CDR3 sequence (DNA): TGTGCCAGCAGTGACTCTAGCGACACCGGGGAGCTGTTTTTT.

The chain carries TRBV7-6 and TRBJ1-4; 8 nucleotides line up with TRBD1. Trimming at V came to 5 bases and at J to 8 bases, leaving 7 bases not matched to a gene. Looked up from germline, CDR1 is SGHVS and CDR2 is FNYEAQ. This CDR3 has 14 amino acids. CDR3 coding DNA: TGTGCCAGCAGCACAACACAGGGGGACGAAAAACTGTTTTTT. Translating gives CASSTTQGDEKLFF.

V and J are TRBV29-1 and TRBJ2-3; D gene unclear. Germline loops: CDR1 SQVTM, CDR2 ANQGSEA. This CDR3 comprises 12 residues. V shed 4 bases and J shed 0 bases, with 5 bases lying between them. DNA of the CDR3: TGCAGCGTTGTGGAGAGCACAGATACGCAGTATTTT. Translation gives CSVVESTDTQYF.

This chain's CDR3 is CASHIAGGEYNEQFF. CDR3 coding DNA: TGTGCCAGCCATATAGCGGGGGGGGAATACAATGAGCAGTTCTTC. The chain links TRBV5-6 to TRBJ2-1; TRBD2 agrees at 11 bases. This CDR3 spans 15 amino acids. The V segment lost 7 bases and the J segment 4 bases; nucleotides outside the gene matches: 7. The V gene's germline CDR1 is SGHDT and CDR2 YYEEEE.

V gene TRBV11-2 combines with J gene TRBJ1-1, with D unresolved. The germline gives CDR1 SGHAT, CDR2 FQNNGV. The CDR3 runs 17 residues. The ends were cut back, 5 bases at V and 1 base at J, with 20 bases in the middle. In nucleotides, the CDR3 is TGTGCCAGCAGCCCTTATAGCTTGGAGCCGAAGAACACTGAAGCTTTCTTT. This translates into CASSPYSLEPKNTEAFF.

V usage is TRBV9 and J usage is TRBJ2-3; 7 bases fit TRBD2. CDR3 length: 15 residues. Germline CDR1 and CDR2: SGDLS and YYNGEE. V shed 0 bases and J 4 bases; nucleotides not matched to a gene: 5. CDR3 nucleotide sequence: TGTGCCAGCAGCGTAGAAACTAGCGAAGCAGATACGCAGTATTTT. Encoded protein: CASSVETSEADTQYF.